This TCR beta chain was recorded in a study of shared clonotypes between healthy human individuals. The CDR3 has 16 amino acids. The ends were cut back, 4 bases at V and 0 bases at J, with 14 bases in the middle. CDR1 is LGHNA, CDR2 YSLEER, per germline. Assay: immunoSEQ multiplex PCR; the TCRdb copy retains only in-frame clones and omits some. The sample includes about 1 million clones, approximately 72% of them seen just once. The clonotype originates from a young man in good health. The chain is built from TRBV4-3 and TRBJ2-3; D ambiguous. Sequenced sample: memory CD4+ T cells sorted from blood. As for subset: CD45RA-negative fraction. The CDR3 sequence is CASSPRRPPSTDTQYF. In nucleotides, the CDR3 is TGCGCCAGCAGCCCACGCCGTCCTCCTAGCACAGATACGCAGTATTTT.